This T cell receptor (beta chain) originates from a study of CD8 T cells in Susac syndrome. Across the study: The Susac syndrome patients that were sequenced included 5 or 6 with active disease and under 10 in remission.

With random hexamers, reverse transcription was performed on about 0.5 to 1 ug of RNA. TCRdb independently ran MiXCR on the immunoSEQ multiplex PCR reads; one entry per CDR3 protein. The table includes some 77,000 distinct CDR3 sequences, 85% to 95% detected once. Sequencing targeted TCR beta in T cells from blood (CD8+ and CD4+). Patients with Susac syndrome fulfilled recently defined diagnostic criteria for definite or probable disease. Germline lookup yields CDR1 SGHAT and CDR2 FQNNGV. The V end lost 4 bases, the J end lost 4 bases, and 16 bases lay between the germline ends. The CDR3 covers 15 residues.

The TCR was taken from a human donor with Susac syndrome. Sequenced: CD4+ T cells from PBMCs. The chain has TRBV11-2 and TRBJ2-5; D is unresolved. The CDR3 DNA follows: TGTGCCAGCAGCTCCGACACCGCAGGCAGAGAGACCCAGTACTTC. Encoded protein: CASSSDTAGRETQYF. Complete variable domain (other parts from reference TRBV11-2 and TRBJ2-5): EAGVAQSPRYKIIEKRQSVAFWCNPISGHATLYWYQQILGQGPKLLIQFQNNGVVDDSQLPKDRFSAERLKGVDSTLKIQPAKLEDSAVYLCASSSDTAGRETQYFGPGTRLLVL.